These T cell receptor beta chains were read from a single sample in a study of blood T cell repertoires in COVID-19. TCRdb's table, derived via immunoSEQ multiplex PCR, lists solely in-frame clones and lacks some. The data show approximately 230,000 clones, roughly four fifths seen once. Sequences were obtained from peripheral blood. Receptors were obtained from a man older than 75 with acute or convalescent COVID-19. Both conserved end residues are part of each CDR3. A D gene is named only where the DNA matches it firmly. Rows give clone size only sometimes, using once, few, many, or a class for an expanded clone.

V gene	J gene	D gene	clone size	CDR3 protein	CDR3 DNA
TRBV19	TRBJ1-2	NA	NA	CASSKGQGPYGYTF	TGTGCCAGTAGTAAAGGGCAGGGTCCTTATGGCTACACCTTC
TRBV27	TRBJ2-1	NA	NA	CASSERGWESNEQFF	TGTGCCAGCAGCGAACGGGGGTGGGAAAGCAATGAGCAGTTCTTC
TRBV7-8	TRBJ2-2	TRBD1	NA	CASSQDRGRTGELFF	TGTGCCAGCAGCCAAGACAGGGGGCGCACCGGGGAGCTGTTTTTT
TRBV19	TRBJ1-1	TRBD1	NA	CASSIPTGTGGYTEAFF	TGTGCCAGTAGTATACCCACGGGGACAGGGGGATACACTGAAGCTTTCTTT
TRBV5-1	TRBJ2-2	TRBD2	NA	CASSLERGSTGELFF	TGCGCCAGCAGCTTGGAGCGGGGGTCGACCGGGGAGCTGTTTTTT
TRBV18	TRBJ2-1	NA	NA	CASSPGGRETYNEQFF	TGTGCCAGCTCACCTGGGGGACGGGAGACCTACAATGAGCAGTTCTTC
TRBV5-1	TRBJ1-2	TRBD1	NA	CASSSRDRDPVGYTF	TGCGCCAGCAGCTCCCGGGACAGGGACCCCGTTGGCTACACCTTC
TRBV3-1/TRBV3-2	TRBJ1-6	TRBD1	NA	CASSQETGTYNSPLHF	TGTGCCAGCAGCCAAGAGACAGGGACCTATAATTCACCCCTCCACTTT
TRBV20-1	TRBJ2-7	TRBD1	NA	CSADRGYEQYF	TGCAGTGCGGACAGGGGCTACGAGCAGTACTTC
TRBV5-4	TRBJ2-4	TRBD2	NA	CASSSWEGSIILAKNIQYF	TGTGCCAGCAGCTCTTGGGAGGGCTCAATTATCCTAGCCAAAAACATTCAGTACTTC
TRBV2	TRBJ2-7	NA	NA	CASSVQTGSSYEQYF	TGTGCCAGCAGTGTTCAAACAGGGAGTTCCTACGAGCAGTACTTC
TRBV2	TRBJ2-2	NA	NA	CASSLGRNTGELFF	TGTGCCAGCTCCCTGGGCAGGAACACCGGGGAGCTGTTTTTT
TRBV7-9	TRBJ2-5	NA	NA	CASSSITDGQETQYF	TGTGCCAGCAGCTCTATTACAGATGGGCAGGAGACCCAGTACTTC
TRBV19	TRBJ1-6	TRBD1	NA	CASSARGQGLNSPLHF	TGTGCCAGTAGTGCCCGGGGACAGGGGTTGAATTCACCCCTCCACTTT
TRBV5-1	TRBJ1-1	NA	NA	CASSSQGRTEAFF	TGCGCCAGCAGCTCACAGGGCCGCACTGAAGCTTTCTTT
TRBV9	TRBJ2-1	NA	NA	CASSAQGSSYNEQFF	TGTGCCAGCAGCGCACAGGGAAGCTCCTACAATGAGCAGTTCTTC
TRBV29-1	TRBJ2-3	TRBD1	few	CSVWTGKARTDTQYF	TGCAGCGTTTGGACAGGAAAGGCTAGAACAGATACGCAGTATTTT
TRBV5-6	TRBJ2-3	TRBD1	once	CASSLDRGTIREYF	TGTGCCAGCAGCTTGGACAGGGGGACCATTCGTGAGTATTTT
TRBV3-1/TRBV3-2	TRBJ2-7	TRBD1	NA	CASSRGQGAPYEQYF	TGTGCCAGCAGCCGCGGACAGGGGGCGCCGTACGAGCAGTACTTC
TRBV5-1	TRBJ1-4	TRBD1	NA	CASTIGGQGSEKLFF	TGCGCCAGCACCATTGGGGGACAGGGTAGCGAAAAACTGTTTTTT
TRBV2	TRBJ1-5	TRBD1	NA	CASSSHRGSKQPQHF	TGTGCCAGCAGTTCCCACAGGGGTAGCAAGCAGCCCCAGCATTTT
TRBV12-3/TRBV12-4	TRBJ2-2	NA	NA	CASSIINGELFF	TGTGCCAGCAGTATCATCAACGGGGAGCTGTTTTTT
TRBV19	TRBJ1-5	NA	NA	CASSREGGPFSYQPQHF	TGTGCCAGTAGTAGGGAGGGGGGGCCTTTTTCTTATCAGCCCCAGCATTTT